This T cell receptor (beta chain) comes out of a study of CD8+ T cells in alopecia areata. A word on this clone: The antigen is not known.

It was from alopecia areata patients that lesional scalp punch biopsies and peripheral blood were collected. V was pared by 3 bases and J by 4 bases, with 5 bases of the junction left unmatched. CDR1 and CDR2 from the germline V gene are SGHTA and FQGNSA. The CDR3 is made up of 15 amino acids. Following extraction, RNA underwent reverse transcription to cDNA, which served as the sequencing template. The repertoire was sequenced with immunoSEQ multiplex PCR; TCRdb's copy has only in-frame clones and lacks some. The profile shows approximately 58,000 clones, roughly two fifths of them singletons. Whole-study results and caveats: Scalp lesions, especially in alopecia totalis/universalis, had higher clonality than normal scalp.

The specimen sequenced was NKG2D-low CD8+ T cells sorted from blood. This clonotype was sampled from a human donor with alopecia areata. This chain joins TRBV7-2 and TRBJ2-2; 7 bases map to TRBD1. The CDR3 bases are TGTGCCAGCAGCTTGCCGGGACAGTTCACCGGGGAGCTGTTTTTT. Its protein is CASSLPGQFTGELFF.